Listed below are T cell receptor beta chains from one sample, sequenced in a study of blood T cell repertoires in COVID-19. Some clones are missing from TCRdb's copy, which holds only in-frame ones; the method was immunoSEQ multiplex PCR. The table shows about 190,000 clones, with 80% to 85% occurring only once. Sequenced material: PBMCs or T cells enriched from blood (not recorded which). The source is a woman aged 25 to 39 who had been exposed to COVID-19. CDR3s include the opening cysteine and the closing phenylalanine or tryptophan. D genes are given only for firm matches. A row's size may be missing; if present it is once, few, many or a size class.

TRBD1,TRBV5-1,-,TRBJ1-5,CASSLAGTGGEPQHF,TGCGCCAGCAGCTTGGCCGGGACAGGGGGCGAGCCCCAGCATTTT
TRBD2,TRBV6-2/TRBV6-3,-,TRBJ2-4,CASSYSPRWTSGNIQYF,TGTGCCAGCAGTTACTCTCCTCGGTGGACTAGCGGAAACATTCAGTACTTC
TRBD1,TRBV12-3/TRBV12-4,-,TRBJ1-5,CASTPDRVQPQHF,TGTGCCAGCACCCCGGACAGGGTTCAGCCCCAGCATTTT
-,TRBV6-5,-,TRBJ1-2,CASRSAGGYGYTF,TGTGCCAGCAGGTCGGCTGGCGGCTATGGCTACACCTTC
TRBD1,TRBV19,once,TRBJ1-1,CASSLGDRGPNTEAFF,TGTGCCAGTAGTTTAGGGGACAGGGGGCCGAACACTGAAGCTTTCTTT
-,TRBV6-5,few,TRBJ1-5,CASSTFRGSNQPQHF,TGTGCCAGCAGCACCTTTCGGGGTAGCAATCAGCCCCAGCATTTT
TRBD1,TRBV5-1,once,TRBJ1-4,CASNFGQDFGEKLFF,TGCGCCAGCAACTTCGGACAGGACTTCGGCGAAAAACTGTTTTTT
TRBD1,TRBV28,-,TRBJ2-3,CASSYQGAGTDTQYF,TGTGCCAGCAGTTACCAGGGGGCGGGCACAGATACGCAGTATTTT
TRBD2,TRBV9,-,TRBJ2-2,CASSARAGGPTGELFF,TGTGCCAGCAGCGCCAGAGCGGGGGGGCCGACCGGGGAGCTGTTTTTT
-,TRBV14,-,TRBJ1-4,CASSQEAHRGKLFF,TGTGCCAGCAGCCAAGAGGCCCATAGAGGAAAACTGTTTTTT
-,TRBV25-1,-,TRBJ1-3,CASGPSIGNTIYF,TGTGCCAGTGGGCCAAGCATCGGAAACACCATATATTTT
-,TRBV7-3,-,TRBJ2-2,CASSLNPGNTGELFF,TGTGCCAGCAGCTTAAATCCAGGAAACACCGGGGAGCTGTTTTTT
-,TRBV5-4,-,TRBJ1-1,CASTALGGTEAFF,TGTGCCAGCACCGCTCTCGGGGGCACTGAAGCTTTCTTT
-,TRBV7-9,-,TRBJ1-5,CASSSGSKTNQPQHF,TGTGCCAGCAGCTCCGGGTCCAAAACTAATCAGCCCCAGCATTTT
-,TRBV9,-,TRBJ1-1,CASSVVAGLGRNTEAFF,TGTGCCAGCAGCGTAGTCGCAGGCCTGGGGAGGAACACTGAAGCTTTCTTT
-,TRBV5-1,-,TRBJ1-1,CASSLQGTGLMNTEAFF,TGCGCCAGCAGCTTGCAGGGTACCGGCTTGATGAACACTGAAGCTTTCTTT
TRBD2,TRBV3-1/TRBV3-2,-,TRBJ2-1,CASSQTGLAGGNEQFF,TGTGCCAGCAGCCAGACCGGACTAGCGGGGGGGAATGAGCAGTTCTTC
-,TRBV10-2,-,TRBJ2-1,CASSEPSRLGTYNEQFF,TGCGCCAGCAGTGAGCCGTCGCGACTGGGTACCTACAATGAGCAGTTCTTC